This TCR beta chain was identified during a study of cytotoxic CD8 clonotypes in ibrutinib-treated CLL. Trimming removed 7 bases at V and 3 bases at J, with 7 bases between. Germline V gene lookup returns CDR1 MNHEY and CDR2 SVGAGI. The CDR3 is 11 amino acids. Using immunoSEQ multiplex PCR, the repertoire was profiled, and TCRdb retains in-frame clones only, with some absent. The sample carries around 200,000 clones, roughly 79% recorded once. This clone was seen once. What it binds is not known. Study results and limitations: Before falling back toward baseline at progression, clonality had risen at the time of ibrutinib response.

The genes are TRBV6-5 and TRBJ2-7; possibly TRBD1 for D (5 bases). This sample comprised PBMCs, obtained after 12 months of ibrutinib treatment. The sequence was collected from a human donor with chronic lymphocytic leukemia. The CDR3 sequence: CASTQGYEQYF. As DNA, the CDR3 is TGTGCCAGCACCCAGGGCTACGAGCAGTACTTC.